In this sample, the clone carrying this T cell receptor (beta chain) turned up many times. This specimen comes from a study of T-cell reconstitution after alpha-beta-depleted transplantation in children. Researchers prepared the TCRbeta library using unique molecular identifiers, the study reports. TCRdb reprocessed the PCR reads via MiXCR and lists one record per CDR3 protein. The table has 240,000 or so distinct CDR3 sequences, about 12% seen once; the top ten hold approximately 2.4%. The sequence was obtained from a human donor who donated a stem cell graft to a child with acute lymphoblastic leukemia. The sequencing used PBMCs from the stem cell graft donor, collected from the stem cell graft.

The CDR3 reads CSARMGSGGQPQHF. As DNA, the CDR3 is TGCAGTGCTAGGATGGGGTCCGGGGGTCAGCCCCAGCATTTT. The chain couples TRBV20-1 to TRBJ1-5, with a tentative D call TRBD1 (5 bases). Germline values: CDR1 DFQATT, CDR2 SNEGSKA (reference sequence). V lost 3 bases, J lost 6 bases, and 15 bases lay in between. CDR3 length: 14 residues.